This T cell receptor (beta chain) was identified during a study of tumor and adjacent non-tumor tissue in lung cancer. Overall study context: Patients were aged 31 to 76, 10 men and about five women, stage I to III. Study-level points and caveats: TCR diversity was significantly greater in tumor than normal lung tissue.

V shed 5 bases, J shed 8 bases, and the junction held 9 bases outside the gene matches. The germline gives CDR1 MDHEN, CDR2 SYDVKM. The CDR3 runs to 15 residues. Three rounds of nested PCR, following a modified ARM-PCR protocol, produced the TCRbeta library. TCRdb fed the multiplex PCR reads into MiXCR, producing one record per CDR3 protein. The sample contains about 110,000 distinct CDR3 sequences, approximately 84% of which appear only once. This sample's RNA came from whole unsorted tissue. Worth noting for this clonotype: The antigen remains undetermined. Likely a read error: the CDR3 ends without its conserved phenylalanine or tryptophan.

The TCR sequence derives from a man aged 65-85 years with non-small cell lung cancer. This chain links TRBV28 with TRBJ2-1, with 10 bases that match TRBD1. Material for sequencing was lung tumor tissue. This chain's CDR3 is CASSRPGQGRHEQFY. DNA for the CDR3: TGTGCCAGCAGTCGACCGGGACAGGGGCGTCATGAGCAGTTCTAC.